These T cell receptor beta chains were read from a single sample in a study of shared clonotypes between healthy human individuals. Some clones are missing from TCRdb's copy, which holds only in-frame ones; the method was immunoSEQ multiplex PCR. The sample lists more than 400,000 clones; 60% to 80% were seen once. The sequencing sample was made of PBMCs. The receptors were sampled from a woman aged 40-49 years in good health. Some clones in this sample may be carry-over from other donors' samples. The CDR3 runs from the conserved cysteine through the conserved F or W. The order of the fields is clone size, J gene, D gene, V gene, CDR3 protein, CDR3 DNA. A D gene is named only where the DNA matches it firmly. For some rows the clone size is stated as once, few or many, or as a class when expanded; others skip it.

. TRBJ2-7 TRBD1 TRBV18 CASSHGTENYEQYF TGTGCCAGCTCACATGGGACAGAAAACTACGAGCAGTACTTC
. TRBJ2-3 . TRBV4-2 CASSPQAHTDTQYF TGTGCCAGCAGCCCCCAGGCCCACACAGATACGCAGTATTTT
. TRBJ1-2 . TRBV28 CASTLRGGYGYTF TGTGCCAGCACCTTAAGGGGGGGCTATGGCTACACCTTC
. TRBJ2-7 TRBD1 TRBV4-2 CASSPTGTGAYEQYF TGTGCCAGCAGCCCGACCGGGACAGGGGCCTACGAGCAGTACTTC
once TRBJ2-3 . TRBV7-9 CASSLDYISTDTQYF TGTGCCAGCAGCTTAGACTACATTAGCACAGATACGCAGTATTTT
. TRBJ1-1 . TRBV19 CASGGGVGTEAFF TGTGCCAGTGGAGGCGGGGTCGGAACTGAAGCTTTCTTT
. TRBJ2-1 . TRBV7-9 CASSPQRGSLNNEQFF TGTGCCAGCAGCCCCCAGAGGGGGTCCCTGAACAATGAGCAGTTCTTC
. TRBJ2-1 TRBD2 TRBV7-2 CASSFGRGYNEQFF TGTGCCAGCAGCTTCGGGAGGGGCTACAATGAGCAGTTCTTC
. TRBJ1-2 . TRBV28 CASGDGGTADYGYTF TGTGCCAGCGGGGATGGGGGCACGGCGGATTATGGCTACACCTTC
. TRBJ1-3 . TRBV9 CASRETGSGNTIYF TGTGCCAGCAGGGAGACAGGTTCTGGAAACACCATATATTTT
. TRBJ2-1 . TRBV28 CASSLLSGYEQFF TGTGCCAGCAGTTTATTGTCCGGATATGAGCAGTTCTTC
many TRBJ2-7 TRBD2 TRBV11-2 CASSIELAGSGRDEQYF TGTGCCAGCAGCATAGAACTAGCGGGGAGTGGGAGGGACGAGCAGTACTTC
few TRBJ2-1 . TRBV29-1 CSVHTSYNEQFF TGCAGCGTTCATACTTCCTACAATGAGCAGTTCTTC
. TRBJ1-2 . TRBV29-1 CSVEGREMFGYTF TGCAGCGTTGAAGGCAGGGAGATGTTTGGCTACACCTTC
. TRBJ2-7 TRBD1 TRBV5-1 CASSRDSYEQYF TGCGCCAGCAGCCGGGACAGCTACGAGCAGTACTTC
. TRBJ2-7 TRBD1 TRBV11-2 CASSPSGTGTHEQYF TGTGCCAGCAGCCCCTCCGGGACAGGGACCCACGAGCAGTACTTC
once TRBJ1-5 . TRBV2 CASSIGVPRQPQHF TGTGCCAGCAGCATTGGAGTTCCCCGTCAGCCCCAGCATTTT
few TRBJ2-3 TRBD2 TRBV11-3 CASSPGTSGRTDTQYF TGTGCCAGCAGCCCCGGGACTAGCGGCCGCACAGATACGCAGTATTTT
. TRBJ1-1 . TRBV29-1 CSGRTLNTEAFF TGCAGCGGCCGGACCCTGAACACTGAAGCTTTCTTT
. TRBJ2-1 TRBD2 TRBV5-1 CASSQTSGSPYNEQFF TGCGCCAGCAGCCAGACTAGCGGGTCCCCCTACAATGAGCAGTTCTTC
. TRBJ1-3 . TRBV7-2 CASSLFRGNTIYF TGTGCCAGCAGCTTATTCCGCGGAAACACCATATATTTT
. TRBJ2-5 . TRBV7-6 CASSLGPAETQYF TGTGCCAGCAGCTTAGGACCCGCTGAGACCCAGTACTTC
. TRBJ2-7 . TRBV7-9 CASSLGGRYEQYF TGTGCCAGCAGCTTAGGGGGCAGATACGAGCAGTACTTC
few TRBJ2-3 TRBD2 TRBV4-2 CASSQGTSGGTDTQYF TGTGCCAGCAGCCAAGGAACTAGCGGCGGCACAGATACGCAGTATTTT
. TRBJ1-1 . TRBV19 CASSSGHASSTEAFF TGTGCCAGTAGTAGCGGACACGCCTCGAGCACTGAAGCTTTCTTT
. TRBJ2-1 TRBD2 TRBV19 CASSAPSQLAGGYNEQFF TGTGCCAGTAGTGCCCCATCGCAGCTAGCGGGAGGGTACAATGAGCAGTTCTTC
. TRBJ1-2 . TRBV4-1 CASSAYNDGFYGYTF TGCGCCAGCAGCGCCTACAACGACGGGTTCTATGGCTACACCTTC
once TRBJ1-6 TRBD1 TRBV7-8 CASSRGGWNSPLHF TGTGCCAGCAGCCGAGGGGGCTGGAATTCACCCCTCCACTTT
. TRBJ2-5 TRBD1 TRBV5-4 CASSSRQGQETQYF TGTGCCAGCAGCTCTCGACAGGGGCAAGAGACCCAGTACTTC
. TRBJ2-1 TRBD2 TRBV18 CASSPLVAGALKEQFF TGTGCCAGCTCACCTCTTGTAGCGGGAGCATTGAAGGAGCAGTTCTTC
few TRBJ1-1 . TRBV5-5 CASSLSPLSNTEAFF TGTGCCAGCAGCTTGAGCCCGTTGTCGAACACTGAAGCTTTCTTT
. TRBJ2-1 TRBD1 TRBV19 CASRPPGTGGWNEQFF TGTGCCAGTAGACCACCCGGGACAGGGGGGTGGAATGAGCAGTTCTTC
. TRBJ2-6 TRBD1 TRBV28 CASSLPLGQGKGRSGANVLTF TGTGCCAGCAGTCTCCCACTCGGACAGGGGAAGGGTCGCTCTGGGGCCAACGTCCTGACTTTC
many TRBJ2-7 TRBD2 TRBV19 CASSIRGESYEQYF TGTGCCAGTAGTATCCGGGGGGAGTCCTACGAGCAGTACTTC
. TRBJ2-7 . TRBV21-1 CASNLLAGVYEQYF TGTGCCAGCAACCTACTAGCGGGAGTTTACGAGCAGTACTTC
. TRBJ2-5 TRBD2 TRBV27 CASSLSPTLAGVVSFQETQYF TGTGCCAGCAGTTTATCCCCCACTCTAGCGGGAGTGGTTAGTTTCCAAGAGACCCAGTACTTC
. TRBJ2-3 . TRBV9 CASSPGALPSTDTQYF TGTGCCAGCAGCCCCGGGGCTTTGCCTAGCACAGATACGCAGTATTTT
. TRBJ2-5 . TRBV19 CASSIRGAQETQYF TGTGCCAGTAGTATTAGGGGGGCCCAAGAGACCCAGTACTTC
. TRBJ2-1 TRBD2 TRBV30 CACVAGGSPNEQFF TGTGCCTGCGTCGCTGGCGGGAGCCCCAATGAGCAGTTCTTC
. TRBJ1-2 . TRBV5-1 CASSQGQGGYGYTF TGCGCCAGCAGCCAGGGTCAGGGCGGCTATGGCTACACCTTC
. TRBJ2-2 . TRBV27 CASSSITGELFF TGTGCCAGCAGTTCGATCACCGGGGAGCTGTTTTTT
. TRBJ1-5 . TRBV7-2 CASTLGANQPQHF TGTGCCAGCACCTTAGGGGCAAATCAGCCCCAGCATTTT
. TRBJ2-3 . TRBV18 CASSRWSTDTQYF TGTGCCAGCTCACGGTGGTCCACAGATACGCAGTATTTT
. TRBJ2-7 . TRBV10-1 CASSEGVDYEQYF TGCGCCAGCAGTGAGGGGGTAGACTACGAGCAGTACTTC